This is a list of T cell receptor beta chains from one sample in a study of blood T cell repertoires in COVID-19. Profiled with immunoSEQ multiplex PCR; TCRdb holds only in-frame clones, not every one. The sample lists some 150,000 clones; roughly three quarters were seen once. Specimen: peripheral blood. The receptors shown here come from a woman aged 70-85 years with COVID-19, enrolled during active disease. Both conserved end residues are part of each CDR3. A D gene is named only where the DNA matches it firmly. For some rows the clone size is stated as once, few or many, or as a class when expanded; others skip it.

TRBD1	-	TRBV20-1	TRBJ1-2	TGCAGTGCTACTGACAGGGTTGGCTATGGCTACACCTTC	CSATDRVGYGYTF
-	few	TRBV24-1	TRBJ1-2	TGTGCCACCTTCGATTGGGACACTTACTATGGCTACACCTTC	CATFDWDTYYGYTF
TRBD1	-	TRBV10-3	TRBJ1-2	TGTGCCATCAGTGAAGGGACAGAGAGTGGCTACACCTTC	CAISEGTESGYTF
-	-	TRBV3-1/TRBV3-2	TRBJ1-1	TGTGCCAGCAGCCAAGGGACAGTAGCTGAAGCTTTCTTT	CASSQGTVAEAFF
-	-	TRBV5-4	TRBJ2-5	TGTGCCAGCAGCCCGGGGTTACAAGAGACCCAGTACTTC	CASSPGLQETQYF
TRBD1	-	TRBV2	TRBJ1-3	TGTGCCAGCAGTTTGGACAGGACCTCCTCTGGAAACACCATATATTTT	CASSLDRTSSGNTIYF
TRBD2	once	TRBV2	TRBJ2-4	TGTGCCAGCGGGACTAGCGGGGGAGGAACCCAAAACATTCAGTACTTC	CASGTSGGGTQNIQYF
TRBD1	-	TRBV5-1	TRBJ1-1	TGCGCCAGCAGCTTGGGACAGGGGGGCACTGAAGCTTTCTTT	CASSLGQGGTEAFF
TRBD1	-	TRBV5-5	TRBJ1-6	TGTGCCAGCAGAGACCGGGACAGGGGTTATTCACCCCTCCACTTT	CASRDRDRGYSPLHF
-	-	TRBV4-3	TRBJ2-5	TGCGCCAGCAGCCAGGGGGCCGAGACCCAGTACTTC	CASSQGAETQYF
TRBD1	medium-sized	TRBV27	TRBJ2-7	TGTGCCAGCAGTTTAAAAGGACAGGGTTACTACGAGCAGTACTTC	CASSLKGQGYYEQYF
-	-	TRBV7-3	TRBJ2-2	TGTGCCAGCAGCTTAACCCCCGGGGGGCCCACCGGGGAGCTGTTTTTT	CASSLTPGGPTGELFF
-	once	TRBV30	TRBJ1-5	TGTGCCTGGAGTGTACAGGGTCAGCCCCAGCATTTT	CAWSVQGQPQHF
TRBD1	-	TRBV7-3	TRBJ2-5	TGTGCCAGCAGCCGCGGGACAGGGCAAGAGACCCAGTACTTC	CASSRGTGQETQYF
-	-	TRBV5-8	TRBJ1-4	TGTGCCAGCAGCTTGGTTGGGAGAGAGGTGTTTTTT	CASSLVGREVFF
TRBD1	-	TRBV5-1	TRBJ2-7	TGCGCCAGCAGCGGACAGGGTATCGAGCAGTACTTC	CASSGQGIEQYF
-	-	TRBV29-1	TRBJ1-2	TGCAGCGTTCTTAACTATGGCTACACCTTC	CSVLNYGYTF